These T cell receptor beta chains were read from a single sample in a study of blood T cell repertoires in COVID-19. TCRdb's copy holds only in-frame clones and misses some; the assay was immunoSEQ multiplex PCR. The sample comprises around 14,000 clones, about 90% of which are singletons, and 8.1% rests with the top ten. Material for sequencing was peripheral blood. These receptors came from a human donor in a cohort sampled during active COVID-19. CDR3s include the opening cysteine and the closing phenylalanine or tryptophan. The order of the fields is V gene, clone size, J gene, D gene, CDR3 protein, CDR3 DNA. The D gene is left open where the match is weak. Part of the rows lack a size; the others show once, few, many or a class for expanded clones.

V: TRBV6-6; size: NA; J: TRBJ2-3; D: TRBD2; CDR3: CASSNGGASDTQYF; DNA: TGTGCCAGCAGTAACGGGGGGGCCAGTGATACGCAGTATTTT
V: TRBV7-2; size: NA; J: TRBJ1-1; D: NA; CDR3: CASSLAMAGASAFF; DNA: TGTGCCAGCAGCTTAGCGATGGCGGGGGCTTCGGCTTTCTTT
V: TRBV11-1; size: NA; J: TRBJ2-5; D: NA; CDR3: CASSRGSEETQYF; DNA: TGTGCCAGCAGCAGGGGATCGGAAGAGACCCAGTACTTC
V: TRBV24-1; size: NA; J: TRBJ2-5; D: TRBD1; CDR3: CATSDRDRGRETQYF; DNA: TGTGCCACCAGTGATAGGGACAGGGGGCGAGAGACCCAGTACTTC
V: TRBV15; size: NA; J: TRBJ1-2; D: NA; CDR3: CATSPGAQTHGYTF; DNA: TGTGCCACCAGCCCGGGTGCCCAGACCCATGGCTACACCTTC
V: TRBV7-8; size: NA; J: TRBJ2-6; D: NA; CDR3: CASSLNQIAGANVLTF; DNA: TGTGCCAGCAGCTTAAATCAGATCGCTGGGGCCAACGTCCTGACTTTC
V: TRBV28; size: NA; J: TRBJ1-1; D: NA; CDR3: CATNRGGLGTEAFF; DNA: TGTGCCACCAACCGAGGGGGTTTGGGCACTGAAGCTTTCTTT
V: TRBV15; size: NA; J: TRBJ2-5; D: TRBD2; CDR3: CATSRDLVAGVSETQYF; DNA: TGTGCCACCAGCAGAGATTTGGTAGCGGGAGTATCGGAGACCCAGTACTTC
V: TRBV2; size: NA; J: TRBJ2-5; D: NA; CDR3: CASHLEETQYF; DNA: TGTGCCAGCCATTTGGAGGAGACCCAGTACTTC
V: TRBV28; size: NA; J: TRBJ2-3; D: TRBD1; CDR3: CASSLGTGTQYF; DNA: TGTGCCAGCAGTCTAGGGACAGGGACGCAGTATTTT
V: TRBV5-8; size: NA; J: TRBJ1-2; D: TRBD1; CDR3: CASSPGQGHYGYTF; DNA: TGTGCCAGCAGCCCCGGACAGGGCCACTATGGCTACACCTTC
V: TRBV30; size: NA; J: TRBJ1-2; D: NA; CDR3: CAWGKPGLMNYGYTF; DNA: TGTGCCTGGGGAAAGCCGGGACTCATGAACTATGGCTACACCTTC
V: TRBV2; size: NA; J: TRBJ1-1; D: NA; CDR3: CASRDSEGMNTEAFF; DNA: TGTGCCAGCAGGGATTCGGAGGGCATGAACACTGAAGCTTTCTTT
V: TRBV6-1; size: NA; J: TRBJ2-5; D: TRBD1; CDR3: CASSEIGGTGGNQETQYF; DNA: TGTGCCAGCAGTGAAATAGGAGGGACAGGGGGTAACCAAGAGACCCAGTACTTC
V: TRBV27; size: NA; J: TRBJ1-2; D: NA; CDR3: CASSLKGTGSGYTF; DNA: TGTGCCAGCAGTCTAAAAGGGACCGGGAGTGGCTACACCTTC
V: TRBV19; size: NA; J: TRBJ2-3; D: NA; CDR3: CASSIPTPGRGSTDTQYF; DNA: TGTGCCAGTAGTATACCCACCCCGGGGCGGGGTAGCACAGATACGCAGTATTTT
V: TRBV28; size: few; J: TRBJ1-6; D: NA; CDR3: CASKVVRNSPLHF; DNA: TGTGCCAGCAAAGTAGTGAGGAATTCACCCCTCCACTTT
V: TRBV28; size: NA; J: TRBJ2-7; D: TRBD2; CDR3: CASSLTRLAGQYF; DNA: TGTGCCAGCAGTTTAACCCGACTAGCGGGGCAGTACTTC
V: TRBV10-1; size: NA; J: TRBJ2-2; D: TRBD2; CDR3: CASSGSSGRVTGELFF; DNA: TGCGCCAGCAGTGGATCTAGCGGGAGAGTCACCGGGGAGCTGTTTTTT
V: TRBV7-2; size: NA; J: TRBJ2-7; D: TRBD1; CDR3: CASSLEGTGFYEQYF; DNA: TGTGCCAGCAGCTTAGAGGGGACAGGCTTCTACGAGCAGTACTTC
V: TRBV6-6; size: NA; J: TRBJ1-6; D: NA; CDR3: CAASPSSYNSPLHF; DNA: TGTGCCGCAAGCCCGAGCTCCTATAATTCACCCCTCCACTTT
V: TRBV5-5; size: once; J: TRBJ1-1; D: NA; CDR3: CASSLQTNTEAFF; DNA: TGTGCCAGCAGCTTGCAGACTAACACTGAAGCTTTCTTT
V: TRBV28; size: NA; J: TRBJ2-7; D: TRBD1; CDR3: CASSLGQGYEQYF; DNA: TGTGCCAGCAGTTTGGGACAGGGGTACGAGCAGTACTTC
V: TRBV5-6; size: NA; J: TRBJ1-5; D: NA; CDR3: CASSIGEQPQHF; DNA: TGTGCCAGCAGCATCGGTGAACAGCCCCAGCATTTT
V: TRBV7-6; size: NA; J: TRBJ1-4; D: NA; CDR3: CASSLRGPDEKLFF; DNA: TGTGCCAGCAGCTTGCGGGGGCCAGATGAAAAACTGTTTTTT
V: TRBV29-1; size: NA; J: TRBJ2-3; D: NA; CDR3: CSVEGGASGKDTQYF; DNA: TGCAGCGTTGAAGGGGGGGCTAGCGGAAAAGATACGCAGTATTTT